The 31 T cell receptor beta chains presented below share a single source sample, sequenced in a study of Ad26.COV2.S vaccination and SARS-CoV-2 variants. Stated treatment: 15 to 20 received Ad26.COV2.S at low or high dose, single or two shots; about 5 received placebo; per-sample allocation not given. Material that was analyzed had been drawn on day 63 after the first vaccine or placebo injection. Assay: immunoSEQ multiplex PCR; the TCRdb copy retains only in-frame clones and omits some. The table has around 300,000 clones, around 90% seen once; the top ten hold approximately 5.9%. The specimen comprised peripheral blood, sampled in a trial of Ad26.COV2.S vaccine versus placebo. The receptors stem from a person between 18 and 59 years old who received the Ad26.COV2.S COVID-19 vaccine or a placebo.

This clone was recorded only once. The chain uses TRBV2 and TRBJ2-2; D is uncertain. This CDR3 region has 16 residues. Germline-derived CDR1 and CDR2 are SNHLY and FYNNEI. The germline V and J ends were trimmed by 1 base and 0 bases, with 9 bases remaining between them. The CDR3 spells CASSEVLIANTGELFF. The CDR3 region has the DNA TGTGCCAGCAGTGAAGTCTTAATAGCGAACACCGGGGAGCTGTTTTTT.

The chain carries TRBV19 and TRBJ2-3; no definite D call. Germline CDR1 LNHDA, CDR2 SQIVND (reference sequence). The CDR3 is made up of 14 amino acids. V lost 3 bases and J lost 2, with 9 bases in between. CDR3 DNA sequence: TGTGCCAGTAGTATGAGAAGCTACACAGATACGCAGTATTTT. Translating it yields CASSMRSYTDTQYF.

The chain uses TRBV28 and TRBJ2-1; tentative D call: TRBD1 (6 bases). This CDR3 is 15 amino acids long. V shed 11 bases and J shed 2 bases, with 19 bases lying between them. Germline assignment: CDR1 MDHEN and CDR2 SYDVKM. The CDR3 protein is CAPDQGRLAYNEQFF. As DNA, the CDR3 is TGTGCCCCGGATCAGGGGCGCTTGGCCTACAATGAGCAGTTCTTC.

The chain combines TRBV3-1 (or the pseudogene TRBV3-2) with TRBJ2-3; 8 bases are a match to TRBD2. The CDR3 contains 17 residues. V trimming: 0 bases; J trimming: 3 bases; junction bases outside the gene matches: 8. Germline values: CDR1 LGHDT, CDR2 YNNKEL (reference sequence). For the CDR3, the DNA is TGTGCCAGCAGCCAAGATAATCCAGGACTAGCAACAGATACGCAGTATTTT. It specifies CASSQDNPGLATDTQYF.

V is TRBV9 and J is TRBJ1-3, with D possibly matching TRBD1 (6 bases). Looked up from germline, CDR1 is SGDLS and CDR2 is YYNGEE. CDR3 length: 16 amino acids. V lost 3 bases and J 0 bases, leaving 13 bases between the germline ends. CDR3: CASSGQQGNSGNTIYF. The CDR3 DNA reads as TGTGCCAGCAGCGGACAACAGGGAAACTCTGGAAACACCATATATTTT. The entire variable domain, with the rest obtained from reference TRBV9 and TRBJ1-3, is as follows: DSGVTQTPKHLITATGQRVTLRCSPRSGDLSVYWYQQSLDQGLQFLIQYYNGEERAKGNILERFSAQQFPDLHSELNLSSLELGDSALYFCASSGQQGNSGNTIYFGEGSWLTVV.

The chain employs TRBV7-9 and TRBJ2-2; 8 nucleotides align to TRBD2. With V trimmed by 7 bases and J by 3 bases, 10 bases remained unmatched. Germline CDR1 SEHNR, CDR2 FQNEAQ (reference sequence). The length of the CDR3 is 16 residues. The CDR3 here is CASTPLSGRDTGELFF. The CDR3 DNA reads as TGTGCCAGCACCCCTCTAAGCGGGAGAGACACCGGGGAGCTGTTTTTT. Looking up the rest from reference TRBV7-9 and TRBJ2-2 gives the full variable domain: DTGVSQNPRHKITKRGQNVTFRCDPISEHNRLYWYRQTLGQGPEFLTYFQNEAQLEKSRLLSDRFSAERPKGSFSTLEIQRTEQGDSAMYLCASTPLSGRDTGELFFGEGSRLTVL.

CDR3 sequence reads: CASSNREAGELFF. The DNA of the CDR3 is TGTGCCAGCAGCAACAGGGAGGCCGGGGAGCTGTTTTTT. The chain recombines TRBV25-1 with TRBJ2-2; perhaps D is TRBD1 or TRBD2 (6 bases each). The CDR3 contains 13 residues. Germline V gene lookup returns CDR1 MGHDK and CDR2 SYGVNS. V lost 6 bases and J 6 bases, leaving 11 bases between the germline ends.

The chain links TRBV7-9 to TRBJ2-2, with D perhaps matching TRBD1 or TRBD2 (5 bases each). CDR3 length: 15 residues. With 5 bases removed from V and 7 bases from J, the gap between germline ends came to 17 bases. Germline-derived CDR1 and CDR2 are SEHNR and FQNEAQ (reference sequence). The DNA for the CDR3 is TGTGCCAGCAGCCCAACCTGGGACCCCATCGGGGAGCTGTTTTTT. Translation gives CASSPTWDPIGELFF.

The CDR3 reads CASSFSGGQGYGYTF. DNA of the CDR3: TGCGCCAGCAGCTTTTCAGGGGGACAGGGCTATGGCTACACCTTC. The genes are TRBV5-1 and TRBJ1-2; TRBD1 aligns across 9 bases. Germline CDR1 reads SGHRS; CDR2 reads YFSETQ. The trim removed 2 bases at V and 4 bases at J, leaving 6 bases unmatched. The CDR3 length is 15 residues. Complete variable domain (other parts from reference TRBV5-1 and TRBJ1-2): KAGVTQTPRYLIKTRGQQVTLSCSPISGHRSVSWYQQTPGQGLQFLFEYFSETQRNKGNFPGRFSGRQFSNSRSEMNVSTLELGDSALYLCASSFSGGQGYGYTFGSGTRLTVV.

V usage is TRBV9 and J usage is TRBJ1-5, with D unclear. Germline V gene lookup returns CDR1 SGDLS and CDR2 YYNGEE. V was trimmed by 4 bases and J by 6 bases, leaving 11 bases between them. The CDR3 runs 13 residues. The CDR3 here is CASSPTLSQPQHF. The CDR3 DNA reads TGTGCCAGCAGCCCCACATTATCTCAGCCCCAGCATTTT. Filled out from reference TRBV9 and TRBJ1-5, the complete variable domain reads DSGVTQTPKHLITATGQRVTLRCSPRSGDLSVYWYQQSLDQGLQFLIQYYNGEERAKGNILERFSAQQFPDLHSELNLSSLELGDSALYFCASSPTLSQPQHFGDGTRLSIL.

This chain's CDR3 is CASSLARDSEAFF. In DNA, the CDR3 is TGTGCCAGCAGCTTAGCCCGGGACAGTGAAGCTTTCTTT. The rearrangement uses TRBV7-9 and TRBJ1-1, with 7 positions matching TRBD1. The trim removed 0 bases at V and 7 bases at J, leaving 2 bases unmatched. The CDR3 loop spans 13 amino acids. Germline V gene data show CDR1 as SEHNR and CDR2 as FQNEAQ (reference sequence).

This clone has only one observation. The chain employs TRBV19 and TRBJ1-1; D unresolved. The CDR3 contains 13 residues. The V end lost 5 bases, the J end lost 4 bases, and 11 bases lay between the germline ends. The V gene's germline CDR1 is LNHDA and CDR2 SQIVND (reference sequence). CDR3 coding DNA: TGTGCCAGTAGTTTGTTGGGGAGCACTGAAGCTTTCTTT. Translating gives CASSLLGSTEAFF. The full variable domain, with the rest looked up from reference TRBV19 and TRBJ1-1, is DGGITQSPKYLFRKEGQNVTLSCEQNLNHDAMYWYRQDPGQGLRLIYYSQIVNDFQKGDIAEGYSVSREKKESFPLTVTSAQKNPTAFYLCASSLLGSTEAFFGQGTRLTVV.

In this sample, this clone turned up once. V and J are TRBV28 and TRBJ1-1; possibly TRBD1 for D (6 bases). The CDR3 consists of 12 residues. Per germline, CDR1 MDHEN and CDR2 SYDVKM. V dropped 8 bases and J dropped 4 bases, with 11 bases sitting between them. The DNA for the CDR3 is TGTGCCAGCGAAAGGGGGGGCACTGAAGCTTTCTTT. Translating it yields CASERGGTEAFF.

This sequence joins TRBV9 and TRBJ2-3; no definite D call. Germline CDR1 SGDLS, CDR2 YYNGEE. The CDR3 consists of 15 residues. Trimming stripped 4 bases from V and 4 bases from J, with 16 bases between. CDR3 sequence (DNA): TGTGCCAGCAGCTCCCACCCCCGAAGGCCAGATACGCAGTATTTT. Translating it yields CASSSHPRRPDTQYF.

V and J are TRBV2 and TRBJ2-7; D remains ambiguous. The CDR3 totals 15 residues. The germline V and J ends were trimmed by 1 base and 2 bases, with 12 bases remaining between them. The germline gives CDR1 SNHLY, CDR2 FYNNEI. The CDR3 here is CASSEENGPPYEQYF. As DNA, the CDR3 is TGTGCCAGCAGTGAAGAGAACGGACCCCCCTACGAGCAGTACTTC.

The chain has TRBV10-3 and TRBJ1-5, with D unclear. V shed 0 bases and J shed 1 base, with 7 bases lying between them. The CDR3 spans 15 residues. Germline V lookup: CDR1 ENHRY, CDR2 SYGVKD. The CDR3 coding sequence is TGTGCCATCAGTGAGTCTGTTTCGAGCAATCAGCCCCAGCATTTT. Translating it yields CAISESVSSNQPQHF.

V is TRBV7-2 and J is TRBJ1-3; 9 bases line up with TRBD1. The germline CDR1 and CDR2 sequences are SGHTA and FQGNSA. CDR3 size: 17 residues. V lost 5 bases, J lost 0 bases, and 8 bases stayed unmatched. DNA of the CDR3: TGTGCCAGCAGCCCATACGGGACAGGGTTCTCTGGAAACACCATATATTTT. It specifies CASSPYGTGFSGNTIYF.

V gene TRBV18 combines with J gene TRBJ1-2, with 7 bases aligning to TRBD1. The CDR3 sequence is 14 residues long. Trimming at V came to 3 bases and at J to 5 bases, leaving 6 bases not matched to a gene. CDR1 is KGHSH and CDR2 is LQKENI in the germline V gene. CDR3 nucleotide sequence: TGTGCCAGCTCACCTGGGACAGACGGGTATGGCTACACCTTC. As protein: CASSPGTDGYGYTF.

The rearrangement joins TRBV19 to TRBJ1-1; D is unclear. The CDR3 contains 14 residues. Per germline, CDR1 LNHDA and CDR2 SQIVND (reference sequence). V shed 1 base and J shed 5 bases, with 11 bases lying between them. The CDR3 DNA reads TGTGCCAGTAGTATAGTGGCTCCGGGGACTGAAGCTTTCTTT. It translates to CASSIVAPGTEAFF.

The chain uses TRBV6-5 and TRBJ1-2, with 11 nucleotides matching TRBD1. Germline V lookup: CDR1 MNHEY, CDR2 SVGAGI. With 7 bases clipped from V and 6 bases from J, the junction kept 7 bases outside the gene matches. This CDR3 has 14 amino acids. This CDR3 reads CASTRGQGVDGYTF. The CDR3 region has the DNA TGTGCCAGCACCCGGGGACAGGGGGTTGATGGCTACACCTTC.

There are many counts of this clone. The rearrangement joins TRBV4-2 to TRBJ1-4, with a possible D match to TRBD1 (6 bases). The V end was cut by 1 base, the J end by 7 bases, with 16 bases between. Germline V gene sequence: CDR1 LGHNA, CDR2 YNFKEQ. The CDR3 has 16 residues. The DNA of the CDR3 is TGTGCCAGCAGCCAAGGGTCGCAGGGGAACGGTGAAAAACTGTTTTTT. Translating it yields CASSQGSQGNGEKLFF.

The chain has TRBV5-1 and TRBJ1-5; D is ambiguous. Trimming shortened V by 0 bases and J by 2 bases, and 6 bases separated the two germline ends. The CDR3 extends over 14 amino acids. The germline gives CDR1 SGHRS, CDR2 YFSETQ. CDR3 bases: TGCGCCAGCAGCTTGGAAGGTGGCAATCAGCCCCAGCATTTT. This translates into CASSLEGGNQPQHF. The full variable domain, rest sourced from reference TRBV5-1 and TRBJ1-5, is KAGVTQTPRYLIKTRGQQVTLSCSPISGHRSVSWYQQTPGQGLQFLFEYFSETQRNKGNFPGRFSGRQFSNSRSEMNVSTLELGDSALYLCASSLEGGNQPQHFGDGTRLSIL.

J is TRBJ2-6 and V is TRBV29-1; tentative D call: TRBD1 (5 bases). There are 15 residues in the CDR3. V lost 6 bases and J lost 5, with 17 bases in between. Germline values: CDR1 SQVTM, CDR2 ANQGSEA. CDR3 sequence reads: CSVAPDTARANVLTF. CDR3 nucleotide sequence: TGCAGCGTCGCCCCGGACACGGCACGGGCCAACGTCCTGACTTTC.

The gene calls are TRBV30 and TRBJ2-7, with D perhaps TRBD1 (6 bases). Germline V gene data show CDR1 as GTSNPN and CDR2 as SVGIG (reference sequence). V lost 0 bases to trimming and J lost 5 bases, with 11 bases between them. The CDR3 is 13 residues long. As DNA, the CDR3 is TGTGCCTGGAGTGTGAAGGGGGATAACGAGCAGTACTTC. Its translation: CAWSVKGDNEQYF.

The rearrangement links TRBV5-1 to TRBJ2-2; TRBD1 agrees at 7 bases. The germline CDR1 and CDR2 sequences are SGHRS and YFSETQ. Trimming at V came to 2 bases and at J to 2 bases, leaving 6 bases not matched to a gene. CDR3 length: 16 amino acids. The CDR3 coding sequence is TGCGCCAGCAGCTTCCAGACAGGGAAAAACACCGGGGAGCTGTTTTTT. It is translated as CASSFQTGKNTGELFF.

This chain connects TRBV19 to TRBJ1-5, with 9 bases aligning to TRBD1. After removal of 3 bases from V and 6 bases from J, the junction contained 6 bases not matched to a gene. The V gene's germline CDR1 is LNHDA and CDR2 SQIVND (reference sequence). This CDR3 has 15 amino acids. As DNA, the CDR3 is TGTGCCAGTAGTATGGGACAGGGTGGGTTTCAGCCCCAGCATTTT. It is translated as CASSMGQGGFQPQHF.

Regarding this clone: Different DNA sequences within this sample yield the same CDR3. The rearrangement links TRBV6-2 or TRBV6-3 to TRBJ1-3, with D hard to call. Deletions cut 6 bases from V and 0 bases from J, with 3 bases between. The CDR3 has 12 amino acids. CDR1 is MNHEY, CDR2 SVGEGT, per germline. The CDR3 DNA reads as TGTGCCAGCAGCCCCTCTGGAAACACCATATATTTT. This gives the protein CASSPSGNTIYF.

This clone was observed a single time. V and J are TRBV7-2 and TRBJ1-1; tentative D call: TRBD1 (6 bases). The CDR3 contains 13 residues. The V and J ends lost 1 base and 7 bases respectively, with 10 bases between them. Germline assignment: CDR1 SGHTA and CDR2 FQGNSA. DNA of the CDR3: TGTGCCAGCAGCTTAGTTGCAGGGGTTGAAGCTTTCTTT. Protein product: CASSLVAGVEAFF.

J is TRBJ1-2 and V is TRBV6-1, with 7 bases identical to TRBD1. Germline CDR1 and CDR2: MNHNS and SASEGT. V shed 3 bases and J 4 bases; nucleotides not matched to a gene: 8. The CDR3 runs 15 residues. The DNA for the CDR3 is TGTGCCAGCAGTGATGCAGGGGGTACCACCTATGGCTACACCTTC. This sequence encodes CASSDAGGTTYGYTF.

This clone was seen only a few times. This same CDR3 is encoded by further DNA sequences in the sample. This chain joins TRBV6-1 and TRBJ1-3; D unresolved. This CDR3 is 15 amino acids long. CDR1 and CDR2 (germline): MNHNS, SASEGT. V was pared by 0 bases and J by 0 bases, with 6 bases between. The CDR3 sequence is CASSEAPGSGNTIYF. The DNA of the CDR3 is TGTGCCAGCAGTGAAGCGCCAGGCTCTGGAAACACCATATATTTT.

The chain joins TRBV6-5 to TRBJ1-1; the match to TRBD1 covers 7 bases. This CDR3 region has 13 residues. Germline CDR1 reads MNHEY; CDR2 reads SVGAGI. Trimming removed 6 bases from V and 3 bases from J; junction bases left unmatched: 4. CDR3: CASRQGKDTEAFF. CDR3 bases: TGTGCCAGCAGACAGGGGAAGGACACTGAAGCTTTCTTT.